This TCR beta chain was sequenced for a study of CD8+CD57+ T cells in acquired aplastic anemia. About the study: DNA recovered from sorted CD4+ and CD8+ cells had a mean of approximately 3 ug. The study, taken as a whole, reports: Patient and control CD8+ Simpson's diversity was not significantly different.

With respect to this clonotype: Its antigen remains unknown.

The CDR3 runs 15 residues. V gave up 2 bases and J gave up 4 bases, with 10 bases separating them. Per the germline V gene, CDR1 is SGHNT and CDR2 is YYREEE (reference sequence). According to the study, genomic DNA was the template for TCR beta VDJ and CDR3 profiling. One entry per CDR3 protein results from TCRdb running MiXCR on the reads. In the table there are under 200,000 distinct CDR3 sequences, around 40% of which are singletons. This receptor was taken from a human donor in good health. The rearrangement joins TRBV5-4 to TRBJ2-6; no firm D call. Material for sequencing was sorted CD4+, CD8+, or CD8+CD57+ T cells (not recorded which) from PBMCs. CDR3 bases: TGTGCCAGCAGCTTTAGGAAGACCGGGGCCAACGTCCTGACTTTC. Protein sequence: CASSFRKTGANVLTF.